These 5 T cell receptor beta chains were all obtained from the same sample, sequenced in a study of spatial heterogeneity in lung cancer. A single record per CDR3 protein comes from TCRdb applying MiXCR to the 5' RACE reads. The sample lists 7,000 to 10,000 distinct CDR3 sequences, about a sixth occurring once. Time point specified: sample taken at primary tumor resection. The input for sequencing was normal lung tissue next to the tumor, taken at surgery. These receptors were obtained from a male donor with early-stage non-small cell lung cancer.

The chain uses TRBV2 and TRBJ2-2; D ambiguous. This CDR3 region has 12 residues. The V gene's germline CDR1 is SNHLY and CDR2 FYNNEI. V lost 4 bases and J lost 3, with 3 bases in between. DNA for the CDR3: TGTGCCAGCAGTGCCGACACCGGGGAGCTGTTTTTT. Translation gives CASSADTGELFF.

Within the sample, this clonotype is large. This rearrangement joins TRBV7-6 to TRBJ1-1, with a possible D match to TRBD1 (5 bases). V was cut by 8 bases and J by 4 bases, with 14 bases left in between. CDR1 and CDR2 from the germline V gene are SGHVS and FNYEAQ. The CDR3 has 13 residues. The CDR3 spells CASASGRSTEAFF. CDR3 sequence (DNA): TGTGCCAGCGCTTCAGGGAGATCCACTGAAGCTTTCTTT.

This clonotype was detected once. The CDR3 end shows no conserved phenylalanine or tryptophan, and so a read error is likely. The DNA is omitted, as the CDR3 cannot be located on it reliably, and the CDR3 follows TCRdb's listing. The chain joins TRBV28 to TRBJ2-7. A total of 8 residues make up the CDR3, ends included. The V gene's germline CDR1 is MDHEN and CDR2 SYDVKM. CDR3 loop: CASSPNVP.

Relative to its sample, this clonotype is medium-sized (0.01 to 0.1%). The rearrangement links TRBV11-2 to TRBJ2-1; D call uncertain. V lost 0 bases and J lost 0, with 6 bases in between. CDR3 length: 15 residues. Germline V gene data show CDR1 as SGHAT and CDR2 as FQNNGV. The chain's CDR3 is CASSLEIFSYNEQFF. CDR3 coding DNA: TGTGCCAGCAGCTTAGAAATCTTCTCCTACAATGAGCAGTTCTTC.

By its share, this clonotype is medium-sized. The V and J genes are TRBV14 and TRBJ1-4; TRBD1 matches 7 bases. The trim removed 4 bases at V and 5 bases at J, leaving 1 base unmatched. There are 13 residues in the CDR3. Germline assignment: CDR1 SGHDN and CDR2 FVKESK. The chain's CDR3 is CASSPGQNEKLFF. The CDR3 DNA sequence: TGTGCCAGCAGCCCGGGACAGAATGAAAAACTGTTTTTT.